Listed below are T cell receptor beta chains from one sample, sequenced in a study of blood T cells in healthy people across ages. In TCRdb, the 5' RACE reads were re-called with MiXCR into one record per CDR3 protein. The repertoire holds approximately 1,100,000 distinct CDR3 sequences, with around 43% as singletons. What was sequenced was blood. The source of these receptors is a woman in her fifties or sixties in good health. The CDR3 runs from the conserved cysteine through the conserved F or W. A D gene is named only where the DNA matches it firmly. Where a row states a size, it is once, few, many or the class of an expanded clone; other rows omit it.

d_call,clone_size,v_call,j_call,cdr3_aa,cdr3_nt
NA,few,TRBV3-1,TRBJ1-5,CASSQDFRAGNQPQHF,TGTGCCAGCAGCCAAGATTTCAGGGCGGGCAATCAGCCCCAGCATTTT
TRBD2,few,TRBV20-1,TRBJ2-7,CSASTLASGFLAEQYF,TGCAGTGCTTCCACCCTGGCTAGCGGGTTCCTCGCCGAGCAGTACTTC
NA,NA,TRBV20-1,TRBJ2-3,CSAAPRGSGTDTQYF,TGCAGTGCTGCTCCCCGGGGGTCTGGCACAGATACGCAGTATTTT
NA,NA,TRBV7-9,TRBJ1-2,CASSTRISFYGYTF,TGTGCCAGCAGCACCAGGATTTCCTTCTATGGCTACACCTTC
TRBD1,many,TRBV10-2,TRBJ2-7,CASSVSGQGYEQYF,TGCGCCAGCAGTGTCTCGGGACAGGGCTACGAGCAGTACTTC
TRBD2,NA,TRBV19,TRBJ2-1,CASSILAGVWGEQFF,TGTGCCAGTAGTATTCTAGCGGGAGTTTGGGGGGAGCAGTTCTTC
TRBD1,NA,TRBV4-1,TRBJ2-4,CASSQDAQGAGIQYF,TGCGCCAGCAGCCAAGATGCTCAGGGGGCTGGCATTCAGTACTTC
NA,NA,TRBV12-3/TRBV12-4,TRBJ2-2,CASRRQAGELFF,TGTGCCAGCAGACGACAGGCCGGGGAGCTGTTTTTT
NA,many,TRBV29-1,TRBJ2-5,CSVALTQETQYF,TGCAGCGTTGCACTTACACAAGAGACCCAGTACTTC
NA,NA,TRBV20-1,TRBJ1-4,CSATSRDLEKLFF,TGCAGTGCTACTTCGAGAGACCTCGAAAAACTGTTTTTT
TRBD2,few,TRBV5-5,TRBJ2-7,CASSPAGLANYEQYF,TGTGCCAGCAGCCCTGCGGGACTAGCGAACTACGAGCAGTACTTC
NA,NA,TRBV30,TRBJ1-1,CAWSVWGADTEAFF,TGTGCCTGGAGTGTATGGGGGGCAGACACTGAAGCTTTCTTT
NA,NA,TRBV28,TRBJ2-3,CASSSRYGGLVVDTQYF,TGTGCCAGCAGTTCGAGGTACGGGGGTCTAGTTGTGGATACGCAGTATTTT
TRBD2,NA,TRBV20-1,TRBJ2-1,CSAEASGLYNEQFF,TGCAGTGCAGAAGCTAGCGGACTCTACAATGAGCAGTTCTTC
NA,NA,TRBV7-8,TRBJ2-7,CASSLAGASRGYEQYF,TGTGCCAGCAGCTTAGCGGGGGCTTCGAGAGGCTACGAGCAGTACTTC
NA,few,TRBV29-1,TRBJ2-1,CSVEDYRSSYNEQFF,TGCAGCGTTGAAGATTACAGGTCGTCCTACAATGAGCAGTTCTTC
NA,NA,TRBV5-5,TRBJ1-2,CASSPDGGVEGYTF,TGTGCCAGCAGCCCCGACGGGGGGGTTGAAGGCTACACCTTC
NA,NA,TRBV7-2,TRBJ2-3,CASSIFVGGSDTQYF,TGTGCCAGCAGCATTTTCGTGGGGGGAAGCGATACGCAGTATTTT
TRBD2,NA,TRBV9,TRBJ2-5,CASSGNSGVGETQYF,TGTGCCAGCAGCGGGAATAGCGGGGTGGGGGAGACCCAGTACTTC
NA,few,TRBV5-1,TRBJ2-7,CASSLDPDAYEQYF,TGCGCCAGCAGCTTGGACCCAGATGCCTACGAGCAGTACTTC
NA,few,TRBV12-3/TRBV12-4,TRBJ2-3,CASRDFTRTDTQYF,TGTGCCAGCCGGGACTTTACTCGCACAGATACGCAGTATTTT
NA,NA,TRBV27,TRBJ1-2,CVSSLRSDHYGYTF,TGTGTCAGCAGTTTAAGGTCTGACCATTATGGCTACACCTTC
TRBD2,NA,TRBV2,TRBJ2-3,CASSEDSGGTDTQYF,TGTGCCAGCAGTGAAGACAGCGGGGGCACAGATACGCAGTATTTT
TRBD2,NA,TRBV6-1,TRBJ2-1,CASTGSGRNEQFF,TGTGCCAGCACGGGAAGCGGGAGAAACGAGCAGTTCTTC
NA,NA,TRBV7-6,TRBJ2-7,CASSFRGPSSSYEQYF,TGTGCCAGCAGCTTTCGCGGGCCCTCGAGCTCCTACGAGCAGTACTTC
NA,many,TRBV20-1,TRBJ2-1,CSADSRSNNEQFF,TGCAGTGCCGACTCACGAAGCAACAATGAGCAGTTCTTC
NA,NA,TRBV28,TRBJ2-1,CASSPGLASSYNEQFF,TGTGCCAGCAGCCCGGGACTGGCCAGCTCCTACAATGAGCAGTTCTTC
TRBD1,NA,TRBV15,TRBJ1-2,CATSRGSSRDRPGYGYTF,TGTGCCACCAGCAGAGGAAGCTCCCGGGACAGGCCTGGATATGGCTACACCTTC
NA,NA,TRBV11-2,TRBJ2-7,CASSTARSSYEQYF,TGTGCCAGCAGTACGGCGAGGAGCTCCTACGAGCAGTACTTC
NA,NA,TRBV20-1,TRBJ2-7,CSAVRQAPYEQYF,TGCAGTGCCGTACGGCAAGCCCCCTACGAGCAGTACTTC
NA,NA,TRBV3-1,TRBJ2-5,CASSQEGPGLETQYF,TGTGCCAGCAGCCAAGAGGGACCGGGCCTAGAGACCCAGTACTTC
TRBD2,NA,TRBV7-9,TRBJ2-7,CASSRTSINEQYF,TGTGCCAGCAGCCGGACTAGCATAAACGAGCAGTACTTC
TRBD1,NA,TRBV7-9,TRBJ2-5,CASSSTDRGLGETQYF,TGTGCCAGCAGCTCCACAGACAGGGGGCTGGGAGAGACCCAGTACTTC
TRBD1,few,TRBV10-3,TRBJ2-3,CAVWGQGASTDTQYF,TGTGCCGTTTGGGGACAGGGGGCTAGCACAGATACGCAGTATTTT
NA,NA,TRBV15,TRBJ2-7,CATSTGDGSYEQYF,TGTGCCACCAGCACAGGGGACGGCTCCTACGAGCAGTACTTC
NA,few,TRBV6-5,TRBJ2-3,CASSYVSSSTDTQYF,TGTGCCAGCAGTTATGTATCTTCTAGCACAGATACGCAGTATTTT
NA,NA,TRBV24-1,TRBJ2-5,CATSVAGKETQYF,TGTGCCACCAGTGTGGCAGGCAAAGAGACCCAGTACTTC
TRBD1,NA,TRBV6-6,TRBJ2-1,CASSYSAVDRGRREQFF,TGTGCCAGCAGTTACTCGGCTGTGGACAGGGGGCGCCGGGAGCAGTTCTTC
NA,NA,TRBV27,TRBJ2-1,CATLPALGYNEQFF,TGTGCCACCCTCCCCGCCCTTGGGTACAATGAGCAGTTCTTC
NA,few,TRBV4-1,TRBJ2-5,CASSHPGAGQRQETQYF,TGCGCCAGCAGCCATCCCGGGGCGGGACAGCGGCAAGAGACCCAGTACTTC
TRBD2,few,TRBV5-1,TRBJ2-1,CASSLAPSGRANEQFF,TGCGCCAGCAGCTTGGCCCCCAGCGGGAGGGCCAATGAGCAGTTCTTC
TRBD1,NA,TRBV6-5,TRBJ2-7,CASSNTGGGNEQYF,TGTGCCAGCAGTAACACAGGGGGCGGAAACGAGCAGTACTTC
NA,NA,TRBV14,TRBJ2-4,CASSQAAGNIQYF,TGTGCCAGCAGCCAAGCAGCAGGGAACATTCAGTACTTC
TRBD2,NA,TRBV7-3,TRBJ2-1,CASSLVGTSINEQFF,TGTGCCAGCAGCTTAGTCGGGACTAGTATAAATGAGCAGTTCTTC
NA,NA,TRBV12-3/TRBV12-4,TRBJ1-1,CASRPPGGAEAFF,TGTGCCAGCAGGCCCCCTGGGGGGGCCGAAGCTTTCTTT
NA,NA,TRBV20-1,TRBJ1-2,CRASGTTYGYTF,TGCAGGGCTAGTGGCACAACCTATGGCTACACCTTC
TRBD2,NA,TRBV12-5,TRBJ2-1,CASGLLALSGGDYNEQFF,TGTGCTAGTGGTTTGTTGGCCCTCTCGGGGGGAGACTACAATGAGCAGTTCTTC
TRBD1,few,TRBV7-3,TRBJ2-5,CASSLDRGGYNEQYF,TGTGCCAGCAGCTTAGACAGGGGTGGTTACAATGAGCAGTACTTC
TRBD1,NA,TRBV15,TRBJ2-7,CATSTQDRNSYEQYF,TGTGCCACCAGCACCCAGGACAGGAACTCCTACGAGCAGTACTTC
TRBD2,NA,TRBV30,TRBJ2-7,CAWSNSGRVTEQYF,TGTGCCTGGAGTAACAGCGGGAGAGTTACCGAGCAGTACTTC
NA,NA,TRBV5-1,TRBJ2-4,CASSLAQTSSGGIQYF,TGCGCCAGCAGCTTGGCCCAGACTAGTAGTGGAGGCATTCAGTACTTC
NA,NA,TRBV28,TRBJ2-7,CASSYPLGLNEQYF,TGTGCCAGCAGTTACCCTCTAGGACTGAATGAGCAGTACTTC
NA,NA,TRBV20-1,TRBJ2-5,CSASWSTPESEQYF,TGCAGTGCTAGTTGGAGCACCCCGGAGAGTGAGCAGTACTTC
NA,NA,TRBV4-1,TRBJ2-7,CASSQERVSSYEQYF,TGCGCCAGCAGCCAAGAAAGGGTGAGCTCCTACGAGCAGTACTTC
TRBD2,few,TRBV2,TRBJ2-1,CASSSFSGRDILEQFF,TGTGCCAGCAGCAGCTTTAGCGGGAGGGACATACTTGAGCAGTTCTTC
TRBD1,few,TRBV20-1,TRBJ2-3,CSLIRQGTRDTQYF,TGCAGCCTTATACGACAGGGGACGAGGGATACGCAGTATTTT
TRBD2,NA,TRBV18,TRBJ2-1,CASSTETSGRGSYNEQFF,TGTGCCAGCTCAACCGAGACTAGCGGGAGGGGATCCTACAATGAGCAGTTCTTC
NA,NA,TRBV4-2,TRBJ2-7,CASSQDQRVGGGYEQYF,TGTGCCAGCAGCCAAGATCAAAGGGTCGGGGGCGGGTACGAGCAGTACTTC
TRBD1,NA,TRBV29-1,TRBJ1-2,CSVVQGVGGYTF,TGCAGCGTTGTTCAGGGGGTCGGTGGCTACACCTTC